A single T cell receptor beta chain is shown here with its context. Original processing methods: Junction-only sequences produced by ImmunoSEQ had no quality scores, so filtering differed. Data came from immunoSEQ multiplex PCR; TCRdb stores just in-frame clones and leaves some out. From that table come the V and J calls and clone size; the DNA was used to work out D and trimming. The profile covers 1.6 million or so clones, with less than 99% appearing a single time and roughly 0.35% taken by the ten largest. Germline assignment: CDR1 SGHNT and CDR2 YYREEE (reference sequence). V was clipped by 4 bases and J by 0 bases; unmatched bases: 3. The CDR3 runs to 16 residues. The source of the sample is a study of shared clonotypes between healthy human individuals.

The V gene is TRBV5-4, the J gene TRBJ2-1, with TRBD2 identical over 11 bases. The TCR was taken from a young man in good health. The specimen was naive CD4+ T cells sorted from blood. The subset denotes: CD45RA+ positively selected. The DNA of the CDR3 is TGTGCCAGCAGCCTAGCGGGAGGAAACTCCTACAATGAGCAGTTCTTC. Its protein is CASSLAGGNSYNEQFF.